This TCR beta chain is from a study of cytomegalovirus exposure and HLA in healthy donors. The PCR made use of 60 Vbeta and 13 Jbeta primers. Generated by immunoSEQ multiplex PCR, the TCRdb table keeps only in-frame clones and is missing some. The table lists fewer than 150,000 clones, 60% to 80% of them singletons. About this clone itself: Its target is unknown.

Notes on the study in general: CMV serostatus stood as the only immune exposure information on hand.

V dropped 5 bases and J dropped 8; count of bases not matched to a gene: 7. CDR1 is SEHNR, CDR2 FQNEAQ, per germline (reference sequence). The CDR3 is 13 residues long. The sample taken for sequencing was PBMCs. This receptor was taken from a man younger than 35 in good health and CMV-seropositive. This chain links TRBV7-9 with TRBJ1-2; TRBD1 matches at 8 bases. CDR3 DNA sequence: TGTGCCAGCAGCAAAGACAGGGGACGGGGCTACACCTTC. Its translation: CASSKDRGRGYTF.